The following is a T cell receptor (beta chain) sequence with its context. The antigen remains unidentified. The sample is drawn from a study of regulatory T cells in long-lasting Graves disease. Study background: Patients met the persistent Graves' disease definition after over 5 years of antithyroid drugs with positive TSH receptor antibodies.

Through Arm-PCR of CDR3 regions and iRepertoire HTBI primers, TCR beta libraries were built. TCRdb reanalysed the multiplex PCR reads using MiXCR and keeps one entry per CDR3 protein. Of around 450,000 distinct CDR3 sequences in the sample, 20% to 25% were seen once. V was shortened by 6 bases and J by 3 bases, with 15 bases between the two germline ends. CDR1 and CDR2 from the germline V gene are MGHRA and YSYEKL. The CDR3 totals 15 residues. Indicated time point: persistent/refractory GD, antithyroid drugs over 5 years with positive TRAb. RNA extracted from PBMCs served as the sequencing template. The study, taken as a whole, reports: TRBV28, TRBJ1-2 and TRBJ2-5 emerged as the favored segments in persistent disease. The study found persistent patients shared more public clonotypes (roughly 3,000) than new patients (approximately 870).

This chain links TRBV4-1 with TRBJ1-5, with D unclear. The sample in question was peripheral blood mononuclear cells (PBMCs), obtained when the disease was refractory, from a patient treated with antithyroid drugs. This TCR was sampled from a female donor with Graves disease. DNA of the CDR3: TGCGCCAGCAGTCCCCTGGAGAGTAACAATCAGCCCCAGCATTTT. Encoded protein: CASSPLESNNQPQHF.